Listed below are T cell receptor beta chains from one sample, sequenced in a study of cytomegalovirus exposure and HLA in healthy donors. Profiling relied on immunoSEQ multiplex PCR, and the TCRdb table lists in-frame clones only, not all of them. The sample shows roughly 86,000 clones, 96% of them seen only once. Sequenced input: PBMCs. These receptors originate from a young man in good health and CMV-seropositive. CDR3s include the opening cysteine and the closing phenylalanine or tryptophan. Fields, in order: J gene, clone size, D gene, V gene, CDR3 DNA, CDR3 protein. The D gene is left open where the match is weak. Not all rows give a size; the values are once, few, many and, for expanded clones, a class.

j_call: TRBJ1-1
clone_size: -
d_call: -
v_call: TRBV6-1
cdr3_nt: TGTGCCAGCAGTGAAGACGTGGCCTACACTGAAGCTTTCTTT
cdr3_aa: CASSEDVAYTEAFF

j_call: TRBJ2-2
clone_size: -
d_call: -
v_call: TRBV5-1
cdr3_nt: TGCGCCAGCAGTTTATGGACATCCAGAAACACCGGGGAGCTGTTTTTT
cdr3_aa: CASSLWTSRNTGELFF

j_call: TRBJ1-2
clone_size: -
d_call: -
v_call: TRBV30
cdr3_nt: TGTGCCTGGAGTGTCCAGGGGATATCGTTAGGCGGCTACACCTTC
cdr3_aa: CAWSVQGISLGGYTF

j_call: TRBJ1-4
clone_size: few
d_call: TRBD1
v_call: TRBV6-1
cdr3_nt: TGTGCCAGCAGTGAAGCGCCTACAGGGGGCGAAAAACTGTTTTTT
cdr3_aa: CASSEAPTGGEKLFF

j_call: TRBJ2-1
clone_size: -
d_call: -
v_call: TRBV29-1
cdr3_nt: TGCAGCGTTTGGGGCGGGATCGGCAATGAGCAGTTCTTC
cdr3_aa: CSVWGGIGNEQFF

j_call: TRBJ2-3
clone_size: -
d_call: -
v_call: TRBV29-1
cdr3_nt: TGCAGCATTGATCCGAGAATCACAGATACGCAGTATTTT
cdr3_aa: CSIDPRITDTQYF

j_call: TRBJ1-4
clone_size: -
d_call: TRBD1
v_call: TRBV30
cdr3_nt: TGTGCCTGGAGTACGACAGGGGGGGGAGGAGAAAAACTGTTTTTT
cdr3_aa: CAWSTTGGGGEKLFF

j_call: TRBJ2-3
clone_size: -
d_call: -
v_call: TRBV10-3
cdr3_nt: TGTGCCATCAGTGGGGGGGTTGGGGATACGCAGTATTTT
cdr3_aa: CAISGGVGDTQYF

j_call: TRBJ1-4
clone_size: -
d_call: TRBD1
v_call: TRBV6-1
cdr3_nt: TGTGCCAGCAGTAGGGGACAGGGCCGTGAAAAACTGTTTTTT
cdr3_aa: CASSRGQGREKLFF

j_call: TRBJ2-1
clone_size: -
d_call: -
v_call: TRBV2
cdr3_nt: TGTGCCAGCAGTGAACCCAGTCCCGGGACTGAAGAGTTCTTC
cdr3_aa: CASSEPSPGTEEFF

j_call: TRBJ1-2
clone_size: -
d_call: TRBD1
v_call: TRBV6-6
cdr3_nt: TGTGCCAGCAAGGAGGGGGCGCAGGGCTATGGCTACACCTTC
cdr3_aa: CASKEGAQGYGYTF

j_call: TRBJ2-7
clone_size: once
d_call: -
v_call: TRBV7-9
cdr3_nt: TGTGCCAGCAGCTTAGATGACTTCGGAATTTACGAGCAGTACTTC
cdr3_aa: CASSLDDFGIYEQYF

j_call: TRBJ2-3
clone_size: -
d_call: TRBD2
v_call: TRBV27
cdr3_nt: TGTGCCAGCAGCCCCGCCCGCACTAGCGCGGGGACAGATACGCAGTATTTT
cdr3_aa: CASSPARTSAGTDTQYF

j_call: TRBJ2-1
clone_size: -
d_call: TRBD2
v_call: TRBV5-6
cdr3_nt: TGTGCCAGCAGCTTGGGAGGACTTAGCGGGGCCAATGAGCAGTTCTTC
cdr3_aa: CASSLGGLSGANEQFF

j_call: TRBJ2-7
clone_size: once
d_call: -
v_call: TRBV4-1
cdr3_nt: TGCGCCAGCAGCCAAACCGTCGACTCCTACGAGCAGTACTTC
cdr3_aa: CASSQTVDSYEQYF

j_call: TRBJ2-7
clone_size: once
d_call: -
v_call: TRBV9
cdr3_nt: TGTGCCAGCAGCGTGGGGGCGAGCGAAACCTACGAGCAGTACTTC
cdr3_aa: CASSVGASETYEQYF

j_call: TRBJ2-7
clone_size: once
d_call: TRBD1
v_call: TRBV28
cdr3_nt: TGTGCCAGCACCCTGAACAGGGGTTCCTACGAGCAGTACTTC
cdr3_aa: CASTLNRGSYEQYF

j_call: TRBJ2-1
clone_size: -
d_call: -
v_call: TRBV27
cdr3_nt: TGTGCCAGCAGTCCCCCCGCGCGGGAGCAGTTCTTC
cdr3_aa: CASSPPAREQFF

j_call: TRBJ1-2
clone_size: once
d_call: -
v_call: TRBV21-1
cdr3_nt: TGTGCCAGCAGCAAGACGCCGGGGGAACAGAGCTATGGCTACACCTTC
cdr3_aa: CASSKTPGEQSYGYTF

j_call: TRBJ2-6
clone_size: once
d_call: -
v_call: TRBV27
cdr3_nt: TGTGCCAGCAGTTTAGGAGGGACTGGGGCCAACGTCCTGACTTTC
cdr3_aa: CASSLGGTGANVLTF

j_call: TRBJ1-1
clone_size: -
d_call: -
v_call: TRBV6-1
cdr3_nt: TGTGCCAGCAACCTACCGAGAGGGTCTGAAGCTTTCTTT
cdr3_aa: CASNLPRGSEAFF